This T cell receptor (beta chain) was captured in a study of response to subunit inactivated influenza vaccine. This clonotype occurred a few times. The antigen is unknown. TCRdb re-called the RT-PCR reads through MiXCR, storing one row per CDR3 protein. The sample has over 400,000 distinct CDR3 sequences; 11% are singletons. Germline-derived CDR1 and CDR2 are LNHNV and YYDKDF (reference sequence). CDR3 length equals 15 residues. Deletions cut 6 bases from V and 0 bases from J, with 12 bases between. Broader study findings: That few new T cells are recruited by each seasonal influenza vaccination was the authors' suggestion.

The TCR comes from a man over 45 who received an inactivated influenza vaccine. The input for sequencing was PBMCs from blood, taken 40 to 50 days after vaccination. The chain combines TRBV15 with TRBJ2-1; D possibly uses TRBD1 or TRBD2 (5 bases each). This CDR3 is CATRAAGTSYNEQFF. CDR3 coding DNA: TGTGCCACCAGAGCAGCAGGGACCTCCTACAATGAGCAGTTCTTC. The full variable domain, with the rest looked up from reference TRBV15 and TRBJ2-1, is DAMVIQNPRYQVTQFGKPVTLSCSQTLNHNVMYWYQQKSSQAPKLLFHYYDKDFNNEADTPDNFQSRRPNTSFCFLDIRSPGLGDTAMYLCATRAAGTSYNEQFFGPGTRLTVL.